This is a list of T cell receptor beta chains from one sample in a study of cytomegalovirus exposure and HLA in healthy donors. Only in-frame clones appear in the TCRdb table, and some are missing; sequencing was by immunoSEQ multiplex PCR. The sample has some 120,000 clones, approximately 80% seen once. The sample comprised PBMCs. The receptors stem from a young man in good health and CMV-seropositive. CDR3s include the opening cysteine and the closing phenylalanine or tryptophan. Each record gives: clone size, D gene, V gene, J gene, CDR3 protein, CDR3 DNA. D genes are given only for firm matches. Expanded clones are given a class, and other clones once, few, many or no size at all.

>.|TRBD1|TRBV7-9|TRBJ2-2
CASSIRDRGRSTTGELFF
TGTGCCAGCAGCATCCGGGACAGGGGTCGATCGACCACCGGGGAGCTGTTTTTT
>.|TRBD2|TRBV7-9|TRBJ2-1
CASIPALAGGSDEQFF
TGTGCCAGCATCCCGGCCTTGGCGGGGGGGTCGGATGAGCAGTTCTTC
>.|.|TRBV9|TRBJ2-1
CASSSRGLLTYNEQFF
TGTGCCAGCAGCTCCCGGGGACTGCTTACCTACAATGAGCAGTTCTTC
>.|.|TRBV28|TRBJ1-1
CATLHLMNTEAFF
TGTGCCACCTTACACCTCATGAACACTGAAGCTTTCTTT
>.|.|TRBV5-5|TRBJ1-2
CASSSGQFRDYGYTF
TGTGCCAGCAGCTCAGGACAGTTCAGGGACTATGGCTACACCTTC
>.|.|TRBV18|TRBJ1-1
CASSNARNMNTEAFF
TGTGCCAGCTCAAACGCCAGGAACATGAACACTGAAGCTTTCTTT
>few|.|TRBV19|TRBJ1-2
CASSPRGIYGYTF
TGTGCCAGTAGTCCTAGGGGCATTTATGGCTACACCTTC
>.|.|TRBV7-6|TRBJ1-3
CASSYATEPSSGNTIYF
TGTGCCAGCAGCTATGCGACAGAACCGAGCTCTGGAAACACCATATATTTT
>.|.|TRBV7-9|TRBJ1-4
CASSPGGRGTLANEKLFF
TGTGCCAGCAGCCCCGGGGGTCGGGGGACGTTGGCTAATGAAAAACTGTTTTTT
>.|.|TRBV2|TRBJ2-7
CASSAAGSYEQYF
TGTGCCAGCAGTGCGGCAGGTAGCTACGAGCAGTACTTC
>.|TRBD2|TRBV5-1|TRBJ2-7
CASSLGRASGIYEQYF
TGCGCCAGCAGCTTGGGCCGTGCTAGCGGGATCTACGAGCAGTACTTC
>.|.|TRBV4-1|TRBJ1-1
CASSDIPGTGTEAFF
TGCGCCAGCAGCGATATCCCGGGTACGGGAACTGAAGCTTTCTTT
>.|.|TRBV19|TRBJ1-1
CASSIGPGGTEAFF
TGTGCCAGTAGTATAGGCCCCGGGGGAACTGAAGCTTTCTTT
>.|TRBD1|TRBV7-6|TRBJ1-1
CASSLGQGRGTEAFF
TGTGCCAGCAGCTTGGGACAGGGGCGGGGCACTGAAGCTTTCTTT
>.|TRBD1|TRBV25-1|TRBJ2-3
CASTWTGSTDTQYF
TGTGCCAGCACGTGGACAGGTAGCACAGATACGCAGTATTTT
>.|.|TRBV10-3|TRBJ1-1
CAISESIGAGVNTEAFF
TGTGCCATCAGTGAGTCGATAGGGGCGGGGGTGAACACTGAAGCTTTCTTT
>.|TRBD1|TRBV5-1|TRBJ2-5
CASSAGTGTGETQYF
TGCGCCAGCAGCGCCGGGACAGGGACAGGAGAGACCCAGTACTTC
>.|.|TRBV5-1|TRBJ1-1
CASSLVWLNTEAFF
TGCGCCAGCAGCTTGGTCTGGCTGAACACTGAAGCTTTCTTT
>.|.|TRBV6-5|TRBJ1-1
CASSLAGPMNTEAFF
TGTGCCAGCAGTCTGGCGGGCCCCATGAACACTGAAGCTTTCTTT
>.|.|TRBV13|TRBJ2-1
CASSYREKDNEQFF
TGTGCCAGCAGCTACCGGGAGAAGGACAATGAGCAGTTCTTC
>.|.|TRBV28|TRBJ1-5
CASSLGGTLRTQPQHF
TGTGCCAGCAGTTTGGGGGGGACCCTTAGAACCCAGCCCCAGCATTTT
>few|.|TRBV12-1|TRBJ2-3
CASKWRGLPDTQYF
TGTGCCAGCAAGTGGCGGGGGTTACCAGATACGCAGTATTTT
>.|TRBD1|TRBV12-5|TRBJ1-5
CASGSKRQGRGNQPQHF
TGTGCTAGTGGTTCCAAAAGACAGGGTCGGGGCAATCAGCCCCAGCATTTT
>.|.|TRBV30|TRBJ2-7
CAWSVGQPSYEQYF
TGTGCCTGGAGTGTTGGGCAGCCCTCCTACGAGCAGTACTTC
>.|.|TRBV11-2|TRBJ1-4
CASRHNSNEKLFF
TGTGCCAGCAGACACAACAGCAATGAAAAACTGTTTTTT
>.|TRBD1|TRBV4-1|TRBJ1-2
CASSPTGGSYGYTF
TGCGCCAGCAGTCCGACAGGGGGCAGCTATGGCTACACCTTC
>few|.|TRBV5-1|TRBJ2-5
CASSLGVGALQETQYF
TGCGCCAGCAGCTTGGGGGTGGGGGCCTTACAAGAGACCCAGTACTTC
>few|TRBD1|TRBV2|TRBJ2-5
CASRVQGQGRGETQYF
TGTGCCAGCAGAGTCCAGGGACAGGGGCGCGGAGAGACCCAGTACTTC
>few|.|TRBV7-7|TRBJ1-5
CASRPNRTNNQPQHF
TGTGCTAGCAGACCAAACAGGACAAACAATCAGCCCCAGCATTTT
>few|.|TRBV30|TRBJ1-3
CAWSRRQFGNTIYF
TGTGCCTGGAGTCGGCGACAGTTTGGAAACACCATATATTTT
>.|.|TRBV5-5|TRBJ1-2
CASNLEGTYNYGYTF
TGTGCCAGCAACTTGGAGGGGACTTATAACTATGGCTACACCTTC
>.|TRBD1|TRBV7-9|TRBJ2-7
CASSLEGAVDEQYF
TGTGCCAGCAGCTTAGAGGGGGCCGTCGACGAGCAGTACTTC
>.|.|TRBV13|TRBJ1-1
CASSLGLGEAEAFF
TGTGCCAGCAGCTTAGGCCTCGGGGAGGCTGAAGCTTTCTTT
>.|.|TRBV30|TRBJ2-3
CAWSVAGDTDTQYF
TGTGCCTGGAGTGTGGCCGGAGACACAGATACGCAGTATTTT
>.|.|TRBV7-9|TRBJ1-5
CASSGHNGLRGPHQPQHF
TGTGCCAGCAGCGGACATAATGGGTTGAGAGGACCCCATCAGCCCCAGCATTTT
>.|TRBD1|TRBV5-1|TRBJ2-5
CASSLEGDRGREETQYF
TGCGCCAGCAGCTTGGAGGGGGACAGGGGTCGGGAGGAGACCCAGTACTTC
>.|.|TRBV29-1|TRBJ1-1
CSVPEGRSNTEAFF
TGCAGCGTACCGGAAGGCAGGTCGAACACTGAAGCTTTCTTT
>few|TRBD1|TRBV30|TRBJ2-7
CAWGDRVFSYEQYF
TGTGCCTGGGGGGACAGGGTGTTTTCCTACGAGCAGTACTTC
>.|TRBD1|TRBV27|TRBJ1-2
CASSLSRQGSSYGYTF
TGTGCCAGCAGTTTATCGAGACAGGGGTCCAGCTATGGCTACACCTTC
>few|.|TRBV5-1|TRBJ1-4
CASSTTGEKLFF
TGCGCCAGCAGCACCACAGGAGAAAAACTGTTTTTT
>.|.|TRBV5-5|TRBJ2-7
CASSLVTQGVGGYEQYF
TGTGCCAGCAGCTTGGTGACCCAGGGGGTCGGGGGCTACGAGCAGTACTTC
>.|.|TRBV6-5|TRBJ2-7
CASSPLRDTYEQYF
TGTGCCAGCAGTCCCCTCCGGGACACCTACGAGCAGTACTTC
>.|TRBD2|TRBV4-1|TRBJ2-1
CASSQRATGTSGMGYNEQFF
TGCGCCAGCAGCCAACGAGCGACCGGGACTAGCGGGATGGGGTACAATGAGCAGTTCTTC
>.|TRBD2|TRBV30|TRBJ2-2
CAWNGGTILGGELFF
TGTGCCTGGAACGGGGGGACTATCCTGGGCGGGGAGCTGTTTTTT
>once|.|TRBV21-1|TRBJ1-1
CASSKEAGGLVKAFF
TGTGCCAGCAGCAAAGAGGCAGGGGGCCTGGTCAAAGCTTTCTTT
>.|TRBD1|TRBV10-3|TRBJ1-2
CAISESQTGGSGYTF
TGTGCCATCAGTGAGTCGCAAACAGGGGGCTCTGGCTACACCTTC